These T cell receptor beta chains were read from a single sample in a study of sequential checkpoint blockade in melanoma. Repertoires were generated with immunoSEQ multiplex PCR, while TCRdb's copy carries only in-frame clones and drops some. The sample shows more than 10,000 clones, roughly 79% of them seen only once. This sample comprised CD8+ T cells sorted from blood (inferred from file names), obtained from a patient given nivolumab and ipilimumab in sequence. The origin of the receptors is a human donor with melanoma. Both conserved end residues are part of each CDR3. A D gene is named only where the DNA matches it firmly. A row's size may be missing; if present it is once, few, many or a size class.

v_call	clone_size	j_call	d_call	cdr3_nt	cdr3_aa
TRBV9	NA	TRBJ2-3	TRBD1	TGTGCCAGCAGCGTGACAGGGTTGCCCACAGATACGCAGTATTTT	CASSVTGLPTDTQYF
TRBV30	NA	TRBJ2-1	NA	TGTGCCTGGAGTGCTGACAATGAGCAGTTCTTC	CAWSADNEQFF
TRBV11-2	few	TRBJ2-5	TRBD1	TGTGCCAGCAGCCCCCTCCTGACAGGGGAAGAGACCCAGTACTTC	CASSPLLTGEETQYF
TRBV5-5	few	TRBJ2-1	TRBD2	TGTGCCAGCAGACGTCGACTAGCGGCTCCAGGTGAGCAGTTCTTC	CASRRRLAAPGEQFF
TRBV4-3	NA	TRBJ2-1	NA	TGCGCCAGCAGCTCCCACGACAGCTACAATGAGCAGTTCTTC	CASSSHDSYNEQFF
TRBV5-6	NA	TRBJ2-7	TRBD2	TGTGCCAGCAGCTTGTATAGCGGGGCCTACGAGCAGTACTTC	CASSLYSGAYEQYF
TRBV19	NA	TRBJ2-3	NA	TGTGCCAGTAGACAGGGTAACGCAGATACGCAGTATTTT	CASRQGNADTQYF
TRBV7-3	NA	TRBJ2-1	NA	TGTGCCAGCAGCTTAAGGGGGGGCGCGTCGATTGAGCAGTTCTTC	CASSLRGGASIEQFF
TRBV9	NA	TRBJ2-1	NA	TGTGCCAGCAGCGTAGACGAAGCGACTACCAGGGGAAATGAGCAGTTCTTC	CASSVDEATTRGNEQFF
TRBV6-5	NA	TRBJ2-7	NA	TGTGCCAGCAGCGTAGACAGGACAGCAACCTACGAGCAGTACTTC	CASSVDRTATYEQYF
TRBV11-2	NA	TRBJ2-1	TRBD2	TGTGCCAGCAGCTTACTAGCGGGAGGGGTCAATGAGCAGTTCTTC	CASSLLAGGVNEQFF
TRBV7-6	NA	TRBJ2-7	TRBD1	TGTGCCAGCAGCTTAGAAGGTCGACAGGGACACTACGAGCAGTACTTC	CASSLEGRQGHYEQYF
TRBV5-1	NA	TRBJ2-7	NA	TGCGCCAGCAGCTTCGCAGGGGGGTACGAGCAGTACTTC	CASSFAGGYEQYF
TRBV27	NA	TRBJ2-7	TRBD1	TGTGCCAGCAGTTTAGGGACAGCCCTCTACGAGCAGTACTTC	CASSLGTALYEQYF
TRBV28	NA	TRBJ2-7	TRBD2	TGTGCCAGCAGTTTTTTGGGCGGGGGGGAGCAGTACTTC	CASSFLGGGEQYF
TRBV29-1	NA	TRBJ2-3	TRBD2	TGCAGCGTTCTCGGGCGGGGGGGCGAAGATACGCAGTATTTT	CSVLGRGGEDTQYF
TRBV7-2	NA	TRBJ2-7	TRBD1	TGTGCCAGCAGCTACCCGGGACAGGGGTTTTCCTACGAGCAGTACTTC	CASSYPGQGFSYEQYF
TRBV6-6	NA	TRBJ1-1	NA	TGTGCCAGCAGGCGGGGAACGTGGGACACTGAAGCTTTCTTT	CASRRGTWDTEAFF
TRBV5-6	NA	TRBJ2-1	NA	TGTGCCAGCAGCACTAAAACCCGGGTGAGCTCCTACAATGAGCAGTTCTTC	CASSTKTRVSSYNEQFF
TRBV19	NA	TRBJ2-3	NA	TGTGCCAGTAGTTTTCTTTATCCGCGGGCGACCACAGATACGCAGTATTTT	CASSFLYPRATTDTQYF
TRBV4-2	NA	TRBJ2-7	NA	TGTGCCAGCAGCCAAGAAACAGTGACCCCCTATGAGCAGTACTTC	CASSQETVTPYEQYF
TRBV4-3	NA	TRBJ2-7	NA	TGCGCCAGCAGCCACGGGACGGGGGTCTACGAGCAGTACTTC	CASSHGTGVYEQYF
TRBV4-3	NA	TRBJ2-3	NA	TGCGCCAGCAGCCAATCCCTCCGGGATTCTAGCACAGATACGCAGTATTTT	CASSQSLRDSSTDTQYF
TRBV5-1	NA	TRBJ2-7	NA	TGCGCCAGCAGCTGGACGGACAGTGAGGACGAGCAGTACTTC	CASSWTDSEDEQYF
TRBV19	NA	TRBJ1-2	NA	TGTGCCAGTAGTATAGGAGCCAGGGGAGTCGGCGGCTACACCTTC	CASSIGARGVGGYTF
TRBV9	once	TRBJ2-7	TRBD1	TGTGCCAGCAGCGTTGACAGGGCCCACTACGAGCAGTACTTC	CASSVDRAHYEQYF
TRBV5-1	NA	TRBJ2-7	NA	TGCGCCAGCAGCTTGGCTCAGGCCACCTCCTACGAGCAGTACTTC	CASSLAQATSYEQYF
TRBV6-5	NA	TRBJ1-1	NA	TGTGCCAGCAGTTACAGCCGACAGGCTTACACTGAAGCTTTCTTT	CASSYSRQAYTEAFF
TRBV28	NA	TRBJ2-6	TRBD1	TGTGCCAGCAGTTTATATGGGACAGCTCACTCTGGGGCCAACGTCCTGACTTTC	CASSLYGTAHSGANVLTF
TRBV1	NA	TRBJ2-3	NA	TGCACCAGCAGCTCCCGGGACTCTACGGGGGCGCAGTATTTT	CTSSSRDSTGAQYF
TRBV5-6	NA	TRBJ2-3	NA	TGTGCCAGCAGCTCGACCGGGACTCTTCTTTATACGCAGTATTTT	CASSSTGTLLYTQYF
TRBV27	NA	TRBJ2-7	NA	TGTGCCAGCAGTTTGGGCAGGTTCTACGAGCAGTACTTC	CASSLGRFYEQYF
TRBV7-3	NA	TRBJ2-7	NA	TGTGCCAGCAGCTTAGTCGGGAGCGGTTCCGAGCAGTACTTC	CASSLVGSGSEQYF
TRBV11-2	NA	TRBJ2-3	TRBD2	TGTGCCAGCAGCCCCCGGGACTACACAGATACGCAGTATTTT	CASSPRDYTDTQYF
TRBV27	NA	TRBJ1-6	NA	TGTGCCAGCAGTCTCTCCTATAATTCACCCCTCCACTTT	CASSLSYNSPLHF
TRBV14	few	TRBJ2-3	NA	TGTGCCAGCAGCCAAGATCACAGTACCACAGATACGCAGTATTTT	CASSQDHSTTDTQYF
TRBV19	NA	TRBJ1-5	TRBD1	TGTGCCAGTAGTATAGCCTCTTGGGGACAGTATAGCAATCAGCCCCAGCATTTT	CASSIASWGQYSNQPQHF
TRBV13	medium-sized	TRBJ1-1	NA	TGTGCCAGCACCCATCCAGAGGGCACTGAAGCTTTCTTT	CASTHPEGTEAFF
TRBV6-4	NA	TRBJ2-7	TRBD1	TGTGCCAGCAGTGACCCGCGACAGGGGAGATTCCACGAGCAGTACTTC	CASSDPRQGRFHEQYF
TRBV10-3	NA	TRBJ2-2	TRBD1	TGTGCCATCAGTGAGATATGGACAGGGGGGGATGCCGGGGAGCTGTTTTTT	CAISEIWTGGDAGELFF